The present TCR beta chain was sequenced within a study of T-cell memory formation after mild COVID-19 (dated by TCRdb to the early 2020s). In terms of the full investigation: TCR sequence clusters from the two donors were largely donor specific. In a couple of donors, T-cell clones that expanded and contracted after mild COVID-19 were followed by sequencing TCRalpha and TCRbeta repertoires longitudinally. Two young, previously healthy adult volunteers, one female and one male, were included in the cohort.

This clonotype was seen only a few times. The antigen it binds to is not known. The sample holds no much larger clone one base away, and base qualities are not on file. Study-wide findings and limitations: The study covered only two mild cases, and larger cohorts including severe cases with pre-infection samples were considered necessary. SARS-CoV-2 specificity of the second-wave clones peaking on day 37 was not confirmed. Contracting CD4+ clones appeared mostly in the CM and EM memory subsets, whereas CD8+ clones were enriched in EMRA. Clones that contracted from day 15 to 85 showed balanced CD4/CD8 phenotypes, whereas a second wave of clones that expanded from day 15 to 37 leaned towards CD4+. Some responding clones were found in pre-infection memory, which suggests that pre-existing cross-reactive memory T cells took part in the SARS-CoV-2 response.

Ficoll-Paque density gradient centrifugation was the method used to isolate PBMCs. The sequencer listed for this sample is Illumina NovaSeq 6000. Using 5'RACE with constant-segment primers, TCRalpha and TCRbeta cDNA libraries were constructed, with sample barcodes and unique molecular identifiers added in the process. RNA was extracted from every sample with Trizol reagent. Library amplification was performed in two PCR steps, and a second sample barcode and Illumina TruSeq adapters were introduced in the second step. The libraries were sequenced on an Illumina NovaSeq using 2 x 150 bp paired-end reads. The original pipeline was this. Demultiplexing of reads and collapsing into UMI-guided consensus sequences were performed with migec v1.2.7. Using mixcr v2.1.11, UMI consensuses were aligned to TRA and TRB V and J templates and then assembled into clonotypes. Clonotypes were classified as expanded or contracted when called significant by both edgeR and NoisET, with noise models trained on biological replicates. edgeR calls used a false discovery rate-adjusted p below 0.01 and a log2 fold-change threshold of 1. As an exploratory analysis of dynamics, PCA with hierarchical clustering was applied to max-normalized trajectories of the 1000 most abundant clonotypes. Separately sequenced CD4+ and CD8+ repertoires were used to assign the CD4 or CD8 phenotype of responding clones. TCRdb reanalyzed the raw reads on its own, using fastp at Q25 for trimming and MiXCR for clone calling, and kept in-frame beta chains. Under each unique CDR3 protein, matching rows form one entry showing the most common genes and DNA. TCRdb's processing, not the study's, gives the V and J calls here. The sample yields approximately 450,000 distinct CDR3 sequences; 18% were counted once. 10% to 15% of the sample rests with the top ten.

This TCR came from an adult woman who had mild COVID-19 (a few samples of this study predate the infection). The sample titles of this study are shuffled in the database, so cell type and time point are left out; the donor was told from shared clones. Specimen: PBMCs or a T cell subset sorted from them (not recorded which).

The CDR3 region has the sequence CASSDSRQTTGELFF. The nucleotide sequence reads TGTGCCAGCAGTGACTCTAGGCAGACCACCGGGGAGCTGTTTTTT. Rearrangement joined TRBV6-4 to TRBJ2-2; no D gene is confidently identified. The V end loses 0 bases and the J end loses 4 bases, and a stretch of 9 bases separates them. From a lookup of the germline V gene, CDR1 and CDR2 are MRHNA and SNTAGT. The CDR3 covers 15 residues, taking in both the cysteine and the phenylalanine. Solely the CDR3 DNA is kept, with 45 bases framed from the first base.